The 5 T cell receptor beta chains below all came from one sample that was sequenced in a study of blood T cell repertoires in COVID-19. Only in-frame clones appear in the TCRdb table, and some are missing; sequencing was by immunoSEQ multiplex PCR. The sample carries 10,000 to 15,000 clones, 65% to 80% recorded once. Material for sequencing was peripheral blood. These receptor sequences come from a man aged 60 to 75 with COVID-19, enrolled during active disease.

The DNA of the CDR3 is TGTGCCAGCAGAGAGGGCACTGAAGCTTTCTTT. Amino acids: CASREGTEAFF. The rearrangement uses TRBV11-2 and TRBJ1-1; D gene ambiguous. The CDR3 totals 11 residues. Germline assignment: CDR1 SGHAT and CDR2 FQNNGV. V was pared by 6 bases and J by 4 bases, with 6 bases between.

The V gene is TRBV6-6, the J gene TRBJ2-3, with TRBD2 matching over 15 bases. V lost 5 bases to trimming and J lost 5 bases; unmatched junction nucleotides: 5. Germline V gene data show CDR1 as MNHNY and CDR2 as SVGAGI (reference sequence). The CDR3 covers 16 residues. In nucleotides, the CDR3 is TGTGCCAGCAGTAGGACTAGCGGGGGGGCAGGAGATACGCAGTATTTT. Translated: CASSRTSGGAGDTQYF.

Remarks on this clone: One end of the junction varies from germline; a read error may be responsible. The chain recombines TRBV7-7 with TRBJ2-1; 12 nucleotides line up with TRBD2. This CDR3 has 15 residues. CDR1 and CDR2 (germline): SSHAT, FNYEAQ (reference sequence). The CDR3 DNA reads TGTGCTAGCAGCCGGCGACTAGCGGGAGACAATGAGCAGTTCTTC. As protein: CASSRRLAGDNEQFF.

The V and J genes are TRBV7-2 and TRBJ2-5, with D perhaps TRBD2 (5 bases). V lost 1 base to trimming and J lost 5 bases, with 11 bases between them. Germline V gives CDR1 SGHTA, CDR2 FQGNSA. There are 14 residues in the CDR3. CDR3 sequence (DNA): TGTGCCAGCAGCTTAGGCGGGTGGAGGGAGACCCAGTACTTC. Protein product: CASSLGGWRETQYF.

This clone was counted only a few times. V usage is TRBV28 and J usage is TRBJ2-1; tentative D call: TRBD1 (5 bases). The V gene lost 5 bases and the J gene lost 5 bases, with 7 bases spanning the gap. The CDR3 consists of 12 residues. The germline gives CDR1 MDHEN, CDR2 SYDVKM. Written as DNA, the CDR3 is TGTGCCAGCAGTCGCAGGGACAATGAGCAGTTCTTC. It is translated as CASSRRDNEQFF. Using reference TRBV28 and TRBJ2-1 for the parts outside the CDR3, the full variable domain is DVKVTQSSRYLVKRTGEKVFLECVQDMDHENMFWYRQDPGLGLRLIYFSYDVKMKEKGDIPEGYSVSREKKERFSLILESASTNQTSMYLCASSRRDNEQFFGPGTRLTVL.